Listed below are T cell receptor beta chains from one sample, sequenced in a study of T cells after yellow fever vaccination. TCRdb reprocessed the 5' RACE reads with MiXCR, giving one entry per CDR3 protein. The sample has more than 250,000 distinct CDR3 sequences, about 6.6% seen once. The specimen was PBMCs, collected roughly 46 days after the first yellow fever vaccination. Receptors were obtained from a man aged 18 to 30 who received the YFV17D yellow fever vaccine. CDR3s include the opening cysteine and the closing phenylalanine or tryptophan. The order of the fields is D gene, V gene, clone size, J gene, CDR3 protein, CDR3 DNA. The D gene is left open where the match is weak. Expanded clones get a size class; other rows say once, few or many, or leave the size out.

d_call: .; v_call: TRBV5-1; clone_size: many; j_call: TRBJ1-1; cdr3_aa: CASSEQGRPINTEAFF; cdr3_nt: TGCGCCAGCAGTGAACAGGGCCGTCCGATAAACACTGAAGCTTTCTTT
d_call: .; v_call: TRBV12-3/TRBV12-4; clone_size: many; j_call: TRBJ2-3; cdr3_aa: CASTSGHSTDTQYF; cdr3_nt: TGTGCCAGCACCAGCGGTCATAGCACAGATACGCAGTATTTT
d_call: .; v_call: TRBV11-2; clone_size: many; j_call: TRBJ2-2; cdr3_aa: CASSFGPNTGELFF; cdr3_nt: TGTGCCAGCAGCTTCGGACCTAACACCGGGGAGCTGTTTTTT
d_call: .; v_call: TRBV7-9; clone_size: few; j_call: TRBJ2-1; cdr3_aa: CASSLLTAYNEQFF; cdr3_nt: TGTGCCAGCAGCTTACTGACAGCCTACAATGAGCAGTTCTTC
d_call: TRBD1; v_call: TRBV6-2/TRBV6-3; clone_size: .; j_call: TRBJ2-2; cdr3_aa: CASSSRRRALRTGANTGELFF; cdr3_nt: TGTGCCAGCAGCTCACGACGTCGTGCCTTAAGGACAGGGGCGAACACCGGGGAGCTGTTTTTT
d_call: .; v_call: TRBV9; clone_size: .; j_call: TRBJ1-3; cdr3_aa: CASSAGEGTSGNTIYF; cdr3_nt: TGTGCCAGCAGCGCAGGGGAGGGAACCTCTGGAAACACCATATATTTT
d_call: .; v_call: TRBV20-1; clone_size: many; j_call: TRBJ1-1; cdr3_aa: CSARMGHRDTEAFF; cdr3_nt: TGCAGTGCGCGAATGGGGCACAGGGACACTGAAGCTTTCTTT
d_call: TRBD2; v_call: TRBV4-2; clone_size: many; j_call: TRBJ2-3; cdr3_aa: CASSRTSGGATDTQYF; cdr3_nt: TGTGCCAGCAGCCGGACTAGCGGGGGGGCCACAGATACGCAGTATTTT
d_call: .; v_call: TRBV4-1; clone_size: many; j_call: TRBJ2-1; cdr3_aa: CASSQDQRSSYNEQFF; cdr3_nt: TGCGCCAGCAGCCAAGACCAGAGGAGCTCCTACAATGAGCAGTTCTTC
d_call: .; v_call: TRBV4-3; clone_size: .; j_call: TRBJ2-2; cdr3_aa: CASSHPSQGRNTGELFF; cdr3_nt: TGCGCCAGCAGCCACCCTTCTCAGGGCCGTAACACCGGGGAGCTGTTTTTT
d_call: TRBD1; v_call: TRBV6-1; clone_size: few; j_call: TRBJ1-4; cdr3_aa: CASRPSGGGNGEKLFF; cdr3_nt: TGTGCCAGCAGACCCTCAGGGGGCGGAAATGGTGAAAAACTGTTTTTT
d_call: .; v_call: TRBV18; clone_size: .; j_call: TRBJ1-5; cdr3_aa: CASSPRQGNNQPQHF; cdr3_nt: TGTGCCAGCTCACCACGCCAGGGTAACAATCAGCCCCAGCATTTT
d_call: TRBD1; v_call: TRBV5-1; clone_size: .; j_call: TRBJ1-1; cdr3_aa: CASSLQGALTEAFF; cdr3_nt: TGCGCCAGCAGTCTCCAGGGGGCCCTAACTGAAGCTTTCTTT
d_call: .; v_call: TRBV7-8; clone_size: .; j_call: TRBJ2-3; cdr3_aa: CASSLARRKPTDTQYF; cdr3_nt: TGTGCCAGCAGCTTAGCGCGCAGAAAGCCCACAGATACGCAGTATTTT
d_call: .; v_call: TRBV5-1; clone_size: .; j_call: TRBJ2-5; cdr3_aa: CASSLGGLRSQETQYF; cdr3_nt: TGCGCCAGCAGCTTGGGAGGTTTGAGGTCCCAAGAGACCCAGTACTTC
d_call: .; v_call: TRBV2; clone_size: .; j_call: TRBJ1-4; cdr3_aa: CASSERTDEKLFF; cdr3_nt: TGTGCCAGCAGTGAGAGGACAGATGAAAAACTGTTTTTT
d_call: TRBD1; v_call: TRBV7-2; clone_size: few; j_call: TRBJ1-2; cdr3_aa: CASSLGGQGLKKHGYTF; cdr3_nt: TGTGCCAGCAGCTTAGGGGGACAGGGGTTAAAGAAGCATGGCTACACCTTC
d_call: .; v_call: TRBV12-5; clone_size: .; j_call: TRBJ1-1; cdr3_aa: CASGLETGNTEAFF; cdr3_nt: TGTGCTAGTGGTTTGGAAACAGGGAACACTGAAGCTTTCTTT
d_call: .; v_call: TRBV2; clone_size: .; j_call: TRBJ1-2; cdr3_aa: CASSEILQLMGYTF; cdr3_nt: TGTGCCAGCAGTGAAATTCTCCAACTTATGGGCTACACCTTC
d_call: .; v_call: TRBV18; clone_size: .; j_call: TRBJ2-5; cdr3_aa: CASSPGPLQETQYF; cdr3_nt: TGTGCCAGCTCACCAGGACCTTTACAAGAGACCCAGTACTTC
d_call: .; v_call: TRBV7-2; clone_size: many; j_call: TRBJ2-2; cdr3_aa: CASSRSSDYGGTGELFF; cdr3_nt: TGTGCCAGCAGCCGTTCGTCGGACTACGGGGGCACCGGGGAGCTGTTTTTT
d_call: TRBD1; v_call: TRBV6-1; clone_size: .; j_call: TRBJ2-1; cdr3_aa: CASSGQGGNEQFF; cdr3_nt: TGTGCCAGCAGTGGACAGGGGGGCAATGAGCAGTTCTTC
d_call: TRBD1; v_call: TRBV20-1; clone_size: .; j_call: TRBJ2-4; cdr3_aa: CSAREETGGRDIQYF; cdr3_nt: TGCAGTGCTAGAGAGGAGACAGGGGGCCGGGACATTCAGTACTTC
d_call: TRBD2; v_call: TRBV27; clone_size: many; j_call: TRBJ2-3; cdr3_aa: CASSPIAGSYTDTQYF; cdr3_nt: TGTGCCAGCAGTCCCATAGCGGGGTCATACACAGATACGCAGTATTTT
d_call: .; v_call: TRBV18; clone_size: .; j_call: TRBJ1-6; cdr3_aa: CASSPPNRASPLHF; cdr3_nt: TGTGCCAGCTCACCACCCAACCGTGCTTCACCCCTCCACTTT
d_call: TRBD2; v_call: TRBV12-3/TRBV12-4; clone_size: few; j_call: TRBJ2-4; cdr3_aa: CASSGTTVAKNIQYF; cdr3_nt: TGTGCCAGCAGTGGGACTACCGTAGCCAAAAACATTCAGTACTTC
d_call: .; v_call: TRBV28; clone_size: few; j_call: TRBJ2-5; cdr3_aa: CASSPPGLQISETQYF; cdr3_nt: TGTGCCAGCAGCCCCCCAGGGCTTCAAATAAGCGAGACCCAGTACTTC
d_call: .; v_call: TRBV5-4; clone_size: few; j_call: TRBJ2-5; cdr3_aa: CASSRGLRSQETQYF; cdr3_nt: TGTGCCAGCAGTCGGGGCCTAAGGTCCCAAGAGACCCAGTACTTC
d_call: .; v_call: TRBV19; clone_size: .; j_call: TRBJ2-7; cdr3_aa: CASSARPVHYEQYF; cdr3_nt: TGTGCCAGTAGTGCTCGCCCGGTGCACTACGAGCAGTACTTC
d_call: .; v_call: TRBV10-2; clone_size: many; j_call: TRBJ2-3; cdr3_aa: CASTALFGGQRTDTQYF; cdr3_nt: TGCGCCAGCACCGCTCTTTTTGGGGGGCAACGGACAGATACGCAGTATTTT
d_call: .; v_call: TRBV18; clone_size: few; j_call: TRBJ1-5; cdr3_aa: CASSEGRNQPQHF; cdr3_nt: TGTGCCAGCTCCGAGGGTCGCAATCAGCCCCAGCATTTT
d_call: .; v_call: TRBV7-8; clone_size: few; j_call: TRBJ2-3; cdr3_aa: CASSLVMGGTDTQYF; cdr3_nt: TGTGCCAGCAGCTTAGTAATGGGGGGCACAGATACGCAGTATTTT
d_call: TRBD1; v_call: TRBV6-5; clone_size: .; j_call: TRBJ1-1; cdr3_aa: CASSHLDRTYEAFF; cdr3_nt: TGTGCCAGCAGTCACCTGGACAGGACCTATGAAGCTTTCTTT
d_call: .; v_call: TRBV12-3/TRBV12-4; clone_size: .; j_call: TRBJ2-2; cdr3_aa: CASSDGRATTGELFF; cdr3_nt: TGTGCCAGCAGTGACGGACGGGCCACCACCGGGGAGCTGTTTTTT
d_call: .; v_call: TRBV20-1; clone_size: .; j_call: TRBJ1-6; cdr3_aa: CSARDAGNSPLHF; cdr3_nt: TGCAGTGCCAGGGACGCCGGTAATTCACCCCTCCACTTT
d_call: .; v_call: TRBV7-2; clone_size: many; j_call: TRBJ2-3; cdr3_aa: CASSLGNGDTQYF; cdr3_nt: TGTGCCAGCAGCTTAGGGAACGGGGATACGCAGTATTTT
d_call: .; v_call: TRBV19; clone_size: few; j_call: TRBJ1-2; cdr3_aa: CASSVTGGSYGYTF; cdr3_nt: TGTGCCAGTAGTGTCACTGGGGGAAGCTATGGCTACACCTTC
d_call: .; v_call: TRBV12-3/TRBV12-4; clone_size: few; j_call: TRBJ1-4; cdr3_aa: CASSPGAGLEKLFF; cdr3_nt: TGTGCCAGTTCCCCGGGGGCCGGACTCGAAAAACTGTTTTTT
d_call: TRBD1; v_call: TRBV5-1; clone_size: many; j_call: TRBJ1-2; cdr3_aa: CASSAAPGQKDLRYGYTF; cdr3_nt: TGCGCCAGCAGCGCAGCGCCGGGACAGAAAGATCTCCGCTATGGCTACACCTTC
d_call: .; v_call: TRBV7-6; clone_size: few; j_call: TRBJ2-5; cdr3_aa: CASSSRPQGETQYF; cdr3_nt: TGTGCCAGCAGCTCCCGCCCTCAGGGCGAGACCCAGTACTTC
d_call: TRBD1; v_call: TRBV15; clone_size: .; j_call: TRBJ2-1; cdr3_aa: CATSSTGTGGDEQFF; cdr3_nt: TGTGCCACCAGCAGTACCGGGACAGGGGGCGATGAGCAGTTCTTC
d_call: TRBD2; v_call: TRBV12-3/TRBV12-4; clone_size: many; j_call: TRBJ2-3; cdr3_aa: CASSFGLAGGRADTQYF; cdr3_nt: TGTGCCAGCAGTTTCGGGCTAGCGGGGGGGCGGGCAGATACGCAGTATTTT
d_call: .; v_call: TRBV9; clone_size: few; j_call: TRBJ2-1; cdr3_aa: CASSVGSWSNEQFF; cdr3_nt: TGTGCCAGCAGCGTAGGATCCTGGAGCAATGAGCAGTTCTTC
d_call: .; v_call: TRBV28; clone_size: .; j_call: TRBJ2-5; cdr3_aa: CASSLLQGGETQYF; cdr3_nt: TGTGCCAGCAGTTTACTACAGGGAGGAGAGACCCAGTACTTC
d_call: TRBD1; v_call: TRBV4-1; clone_size: many; j_call: TRBJ1-4; cdr3_aa: CASSQGQGEKLFF; cdr3_nt: TGCGCCAGCAGCCAAGGACAGGGGGAAAAACTGTTTTTT
d_call: TRBD2; v_call: TRBV5-1; clone_size: few; j_call: TRBJ2-1; cdr3_aa: CASSLGQRGYSLNEQFF; cdr3_nt: TGCGCCAGCAGCTTGGGACAGCGGGGTTACTCACTGAATGAGCAGTTCTTC